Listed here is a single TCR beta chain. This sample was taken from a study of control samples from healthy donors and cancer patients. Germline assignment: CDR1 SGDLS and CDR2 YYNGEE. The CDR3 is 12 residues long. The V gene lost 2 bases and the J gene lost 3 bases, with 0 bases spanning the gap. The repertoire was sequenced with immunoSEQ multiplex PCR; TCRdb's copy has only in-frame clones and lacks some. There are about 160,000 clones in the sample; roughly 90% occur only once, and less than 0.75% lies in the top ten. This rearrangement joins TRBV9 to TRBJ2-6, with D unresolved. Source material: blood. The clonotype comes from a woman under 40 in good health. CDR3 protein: CASSVGANVLTF. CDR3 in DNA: TGTGCCAGCAGCGTTGGGGCCAACGTCCTGACTTTC.